What follows are 15 T cell receptor beta chains derived from one specimen sequenced in a study of T cells in Graves' hyperthyroidism and ophthalmopathy. Amplified regions were TCR beta CDR3 sequences from RNA transcripts. With the HTBI primer set, the TCR CDR3 went through a first round of RT-PCR. From the multiplex PCR reads, TCRdb called clonotypes with MiXCR, one entry per CDR3 protein. Among about 400,000 distinct CDR3 sequences listed, about an eighth were seen once. Sequenced material: blood. The receptor source for this set is a woman aged 18-29 years with Graves' hyperthyroidism.

The sample holds a few counts of this clonotype. The chain is built from TRBV25-1 and TRBJ1-1; no firm D call. This CDR3 has 14 amino acids. The germline CDR1 and CDR2 sequences are MGHDK and SYGVNS. The V end was cut by 4 bases, the J end by 4 bases, with 13 bases between. CDR3 DNA sequence: TGTGCCAGCAGTGGGTTAGAGTGGGGCACTGAAGCTTTCTTT. It specifies CASSGLEWGTEAFF.

This clonotype was detected ten times or more. The chain is built from TRBV11-2 and TRBJ2-3, with TRBD2 matching over 9 bases. The V segment lost 1 base and the J segment 3 bases; nucleotides outside the gene matches: 2. Germline V gene sequence: CDR1 SGHAT, CDR2 FQNNGV. This CDR3 has 15 residues. In DNA form, the CDR3 reads TGTGCCAGCAGCTTAGTGACTAGCGGAACAGATACGCAGTATTTT. Its protein product is CASSLVTSGTDTQYF.

This rearrangement joins TRBV15 to TRBJ2-7, with D possibly matching TRBD2 (6 bases). V lost 0 bases, J lost 5 bases, and 11 bases lay in between. CDR1 is LNHNV, CDR2 YYDKDF, per germline (reference sequence). There are 14 residues in the CDR3. The CDR3 DNA is TGTGCCACCAGCAGAGAGGAGGGTATGGACGAGCAGTACTTC. It specifies CATSREEGMDEQYF. The complete variable domain, with remaining parts taken from reference TRBV15 and TRBJ2-7, reads DAMVIQNPRYQVTQFGKPVTLSCSQTLNHNVMYWYQQKSSQAPKLLFHYYDKDFNNEADTPDNFQSRRPNTSFCFLDIRSPGLGDTAMYLCATSREEGMDEQYFGPGTRLTVT.

This clonotype was observed many times. CDR3 sequence reads: CASSSPWRGPYEQYF. For the CDR3, the DNA is TGTGCCAGCAGTTCGCCGTGGCGGGGCCCCTACGAGCAGTACTTC. The chain combines TRBV6-1 with TRBJ2-7, with D maybe TRBD2 (6 bases). V was trimmed by 5 bases and J by 2 bases, leaving 16 bases between them. Germline V lookup: CDR1 MNHNS, CDR2 SASEGT. This CDR3 is built from 15 residues.

The J gene is TRBJ2-1, the V gene TRBV4-3; a possible D gene is TRBD1 (5 bases). Trimming took 5 bases from V and 8 from J, leaving 10 bases between them. CDR3 length equals 12 residues. Germline assignment: CDR1 LGHNA and CDR2 YSLEER. The CDR3 DNA reads as TGCGCCAGCAGCTCCCAGGGCGATGAGCAGTTCTTC. Amino acid sequence: CASSSQGDEQFF.

This clonotype occurred many times. The chain employs TRBV6-5 and TRBJ2-3; 8 positions agree with TRBD1. In germline, CDR1 is MNHEY, CDR2 SVGAGI. V shed 8 bases and J 3 bases; nucleotides not matched to a gene: 10. The CDR3 is made up of 15 amino acids. CDR3 in amino acids: CASADPGGWTDTQYF. The CDR3 nucleotides read TGTGCCAGCGCCGACCCAGGGGGCTGGACAGATACGCAGTATTTT.

This clonotype appeared a few times. This rearrangement joins TRBV13 to TRBJ2-5, with D perhaps given as TRBD1 or TRBD2 (6 bases each). Germline values: CDR1 PRHDT, CDR2 FYEKMQ (reference sequence). The CDR3 has 14 residues. V was cut by 3 bases and J by 5 bases, with 13 bases left in between. The CDR3 region has the DNA TGTGCCAGCAGCTTTTCCGGGGGCAGGGAGACCCAGTACTTC. Amino acid sequence: CASSFSGGRETQYF.

In the case of this clonotype: A much bigger clone sits one base away, suggesting this may be a read error. This chain uses TRBV30 with TRBJ1-1, with D possibly matching TRBD1 (5 bases). The CDR3 is made up of 14 amino acids. Germline assignment: CDR1 GTSNPN and CDR2 SVGIG (reference sequence). Trimming removed 0 bases from V and 6 bases from J, with 14 bases in between. The CDR3 nucleotides read TGTGCCTGGAGTGTTGAGATAGGGGCCGCTGAAGCTTTCTTT. This encodes CAWSVEIGAAEAFF.

V gene TRBV5-6 combines with J gene TRBJ2-1; 8 bases align to TRBD2. V trimming: 4 bases; J trimming: 10 bases; junction bases outside the gene matches: 13. This CDR3 contains 15 residues. CDR1 SGHDT and CDR2 YYEEEE come from the germline V gene. CDR3: CASSPESGRVEEQFF. CDR3 nucleotide sequence: TGTGCCAGCAGCCCTGAGAGCGGGAGAGTAGAAGAGCAGTTCTTC. Complete variable domain (other parts from reference TRBV5-6 and TRBJ2-1): DAGVTQSPTHLIKTRGQQVTLRCSPKSGHDTVSWYQQALGQGPQFIFQYYEEEERQRGNFPDRFSGHQFPNYSSELNVNALLLGDSALYLCASSPESGRVEEQFFGPGTRLTVL.

This clonotype was seen many times. The chain carries TRBV20-1 and TRBJ1-6; the D gene is possibly TRBD1 (5 bases). V gave up 1 base and J gave up 7 bases, with 11 bases separating them. Germline assignment: CDR1 DFQATT and CDR2 SNEGSKA (reference sequence). CDR3 length: 14 residues. CDR3 nucleotide sequence: TGCAGTGCTAGAGTAGCAGGGAACAATTCACCCCTCCACTTT. This translates into CSARVAGNNSPLHF.

The chain is built from TRBV5-4 and TRBJ2-3; 12 bases match TRBD2. V dropped 4 bases and J dropped 6; count of bases not matched to a gene: 15. This CDR3 has 18 residues. Germline V CDR1 and CDR2: SGHNT, YYREEE (reference sequence). This CDR3 is CASSLPSGGGNLADTQYF. The DNA of the CDR3 is TGTGCCAGCAGCCTACCTAGCGGGGGGGGGAACTTGGCGGATACGCAGTATTTT.

The chain is built from TRBV27 and TRBJ1-5; TRBD1 aligns across 8 bases. CDR3 length: 15 amino acids. Trimming cost V 5 bases and J 3 bases; bases outside gene matches: 6. The germline V gene encodes CDR1 MNHEY and CDR2 SMNVEV (reference sequence). CDR3 sequence reads: CASSSGQGHNQPQHF. CDR3 sequence (DNA): TGTGCCAGCAGTAGCGGACAGGGCCACAATCAGCCCCAGCATTTT.

This clonotype was recorded many times. The rearrangement uses TRBV7-2 and TRBJ2-3, with a possible D match to TRBD2 (6 bases). CDR1 and CDR2 from the germline V gene are SGHTA and FQGNSA. This CDR3 comprises 13 residues. V lost 5 bases and J 12 bases, leaving 18 bases between the germline ends. CDR3 sequence (DNA): TGTGCCAGCAGCCCCGTAGCGGCAGAGGTACAGTATTTT. Translation gives CASSPVAAEVQYF.

In this sample, this clonotype turned up many times. V usage is TRBV27 and J usage is TRBJ1-6; D not certain. CDR1 is MNHEY, CDR2 SMNVEV, per germline (reference sequence). Trimming removed 0 bases from V and 2 bases from J, with 11 bases in between. The CDR3 contains 17 residues. CDR3: CASSLSASGTYNSPLHF. The CDR3 nucleotides are TGTGCCAGCAGTTTATCTGCGTCTGGGACCTATAATTCACCCCTCCACTTT.

The rearrangement links TRBV5-1 to TRBJ2-2; a weak D match, TRBD2 (6 bases). This CDR3 comprises 14 residues. Germline values: CDR1 SGHRS, CDR2 YFSETQ. Trimming removed 0 bases from V and 6 bases from J, with 9 bases in between. DNA of the CDR3: TGCGCCAGCAGCTTGGCGGGGGACCCCGGGGAGCTGTTTTTT. Its translation is CASSLAGDPGELFF.